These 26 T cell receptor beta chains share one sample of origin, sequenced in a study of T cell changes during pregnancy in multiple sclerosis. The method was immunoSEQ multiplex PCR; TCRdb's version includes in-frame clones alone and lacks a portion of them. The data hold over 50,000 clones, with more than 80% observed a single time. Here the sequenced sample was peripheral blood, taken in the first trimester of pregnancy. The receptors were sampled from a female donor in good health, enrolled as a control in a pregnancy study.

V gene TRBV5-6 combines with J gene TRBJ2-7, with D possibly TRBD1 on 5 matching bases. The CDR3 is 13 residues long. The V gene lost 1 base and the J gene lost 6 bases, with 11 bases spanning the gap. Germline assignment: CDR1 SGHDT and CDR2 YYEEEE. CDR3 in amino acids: CASSLIGVGEQYF. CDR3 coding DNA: TGTGCCAGCAGCTTGATAGGGGTCGGCGAGCAGTACTTC.

The CDR3 spells CASSHGGSTEAFF. The CDR3 DNA reads TGCGCCAGCAGCCACGGGGGTTCCACTGAAGCTTTCTTT. This chain joins TRBV5-1 and TRBJ1-1; D might be TRBD1 (5 bases). The CDR3 length is 13 residues. Trimming left V 4 bases short and J 4 bases short, with 11 bases between. The germline V gene has CDR1 SGHRS and CDR2 YFSETQ.

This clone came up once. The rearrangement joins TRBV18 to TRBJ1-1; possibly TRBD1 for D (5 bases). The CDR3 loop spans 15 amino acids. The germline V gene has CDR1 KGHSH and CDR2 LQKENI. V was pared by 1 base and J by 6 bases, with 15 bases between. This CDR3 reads CASSPRGREDPEAFF. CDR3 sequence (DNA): TGTGCCAGCTCACCACGAGGCAGGGAAGATCCTGAAGCTTTCTTT.

In nucleotides, the CDR3 is TGTGCCAGCAGCCAAGCTTCTAGCGGGGGGTACGAGCAGTACTTC. Its protein product is CASSQASSGGYEQYF. The gene calls are TRBV4-2 and TRBJ2-7; 11 bases map to TRBD2. V lost 1 base and J lost 4; bases outside the gene matches: 3. The CDR3 contains 15 residues. Germline lookup yields CDR1 LGHNA and CDR2 YNFKEQ.

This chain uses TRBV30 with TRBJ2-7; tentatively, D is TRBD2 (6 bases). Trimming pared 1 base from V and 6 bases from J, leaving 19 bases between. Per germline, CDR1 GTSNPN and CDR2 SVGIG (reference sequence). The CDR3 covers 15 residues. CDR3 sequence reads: CAWSADSPTRGEQYF. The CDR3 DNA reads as TGTGCCTGGAGTGCTGATAGTCCGACGCGGGGCGAGCAGTACTTC.

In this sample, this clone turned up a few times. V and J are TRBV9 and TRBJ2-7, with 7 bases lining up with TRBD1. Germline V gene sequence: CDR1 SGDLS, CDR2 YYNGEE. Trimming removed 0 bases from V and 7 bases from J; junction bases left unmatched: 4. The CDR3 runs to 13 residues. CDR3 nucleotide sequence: TGTGCCAGCAGCGTAGGGACAGGCTCGGAGCAGTACTTC. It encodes CASSVGTGSEQYF.

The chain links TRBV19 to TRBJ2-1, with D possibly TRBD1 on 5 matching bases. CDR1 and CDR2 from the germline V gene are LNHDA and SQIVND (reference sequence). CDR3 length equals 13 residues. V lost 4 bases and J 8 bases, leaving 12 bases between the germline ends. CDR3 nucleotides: TGTGCCAGTAGTACCTACGAAGGGGATGAGCAGTTCTTC. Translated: CASSTYEGDEQFF.

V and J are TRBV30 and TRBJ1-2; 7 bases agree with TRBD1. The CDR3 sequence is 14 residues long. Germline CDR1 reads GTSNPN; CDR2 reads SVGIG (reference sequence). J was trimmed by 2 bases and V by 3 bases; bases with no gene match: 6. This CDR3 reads CAWSKTQGNYGYTF. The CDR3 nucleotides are TGTGCCTGGAGCAAAACACAGGGGAACTATGGCTACACCTTC.

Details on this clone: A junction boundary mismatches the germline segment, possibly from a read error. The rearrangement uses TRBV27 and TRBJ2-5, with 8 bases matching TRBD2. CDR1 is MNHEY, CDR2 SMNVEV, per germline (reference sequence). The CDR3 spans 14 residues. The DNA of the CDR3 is TGCCCCCTTATAGGCGGGGGGCCTCAAGAGACCCAGTACTTC. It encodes CPLIGGGPQETQYF.

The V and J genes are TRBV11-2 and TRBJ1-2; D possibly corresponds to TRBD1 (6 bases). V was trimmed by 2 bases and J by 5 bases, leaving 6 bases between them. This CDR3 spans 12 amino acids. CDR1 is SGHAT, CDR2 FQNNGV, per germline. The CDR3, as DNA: TGTGCCAGCAGCTTACAGGGGTATGGCTACACCTTC. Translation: CASSLQGYGYTF.

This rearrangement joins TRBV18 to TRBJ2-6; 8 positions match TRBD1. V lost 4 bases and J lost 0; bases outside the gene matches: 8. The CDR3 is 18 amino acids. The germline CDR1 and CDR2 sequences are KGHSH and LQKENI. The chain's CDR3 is CASSLGQGTSSGANVLTF. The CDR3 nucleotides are TGTGCCAGCTCACTCGGACAGGGCACCAGCTCTGGGGCCAACGTCCTGACTTTC.

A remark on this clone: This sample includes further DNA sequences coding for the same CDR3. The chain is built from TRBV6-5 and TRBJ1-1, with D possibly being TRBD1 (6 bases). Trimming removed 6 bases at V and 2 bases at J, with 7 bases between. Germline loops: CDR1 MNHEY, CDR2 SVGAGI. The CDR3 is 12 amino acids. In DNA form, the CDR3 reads TGTGCCAGCAGCAGGGGAAACACTGAAGCTTTCTTT. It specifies CASSRGNTEAFF.

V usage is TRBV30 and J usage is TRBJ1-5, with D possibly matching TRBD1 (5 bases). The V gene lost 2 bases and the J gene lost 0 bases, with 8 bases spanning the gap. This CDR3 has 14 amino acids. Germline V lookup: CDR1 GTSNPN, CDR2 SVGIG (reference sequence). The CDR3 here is CAWSTTGSNQPQHF. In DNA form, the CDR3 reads TGTGCCTGGAGTACAACAGGTAGCAATCAGCCCCAGCATTTT.

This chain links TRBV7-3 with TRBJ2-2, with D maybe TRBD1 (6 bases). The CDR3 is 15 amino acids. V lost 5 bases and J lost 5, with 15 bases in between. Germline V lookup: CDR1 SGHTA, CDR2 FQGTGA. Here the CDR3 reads CASSAEGGRTGELFF. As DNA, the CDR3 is TGTGCCAGCAGCGCTGAAGGGGGTCGAACCGGGGAGCTGTTTTTT.

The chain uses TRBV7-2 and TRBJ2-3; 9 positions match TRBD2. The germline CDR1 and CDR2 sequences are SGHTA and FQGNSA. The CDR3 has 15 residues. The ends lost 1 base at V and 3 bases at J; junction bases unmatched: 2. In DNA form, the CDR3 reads TGTGCCAGCAGCTTAGTAGCGGGGGAAACAGATACGCAGTATTTT. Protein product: CASSLVAGETDTQYF.

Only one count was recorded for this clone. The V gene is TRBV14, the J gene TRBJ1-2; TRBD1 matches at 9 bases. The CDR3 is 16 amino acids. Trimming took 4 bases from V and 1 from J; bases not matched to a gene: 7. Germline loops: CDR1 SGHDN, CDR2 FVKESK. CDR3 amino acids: CASSLTGGDFNYGYTF. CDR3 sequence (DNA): TGTGCCAGCAGCCTGACAGGGGGGGACTTTAACTATGGCTACACCTTC. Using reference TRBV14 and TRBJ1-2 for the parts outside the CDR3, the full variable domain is EAGVTQFPSHSVIEKGQTVTLRCDPISGHDNLYWYRRVMGKEIKFLLHFVKESKQDESGMPNNRFLAERTGGTYSTLKVQPAELEDSGVYFCASSLTGGDFNYGYTFGSGTRLTVV.

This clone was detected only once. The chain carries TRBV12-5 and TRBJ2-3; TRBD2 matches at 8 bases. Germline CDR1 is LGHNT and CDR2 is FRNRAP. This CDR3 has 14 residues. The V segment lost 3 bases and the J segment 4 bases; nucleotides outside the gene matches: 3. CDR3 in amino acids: CASGLSGGPDTQYF. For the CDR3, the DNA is TGTGCTAGTGGTTTAAGCGGGGGCCCAGATACGCAGTATTTT.

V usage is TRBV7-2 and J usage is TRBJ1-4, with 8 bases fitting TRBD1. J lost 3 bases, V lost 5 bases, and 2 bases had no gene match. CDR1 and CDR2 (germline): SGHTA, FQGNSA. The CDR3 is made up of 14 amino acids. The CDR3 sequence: CASSQQGANEKLFF. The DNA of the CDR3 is TGTGCCAGCAGCCAACAGGGGGCTAATGAAAAACTGTTTTTT.

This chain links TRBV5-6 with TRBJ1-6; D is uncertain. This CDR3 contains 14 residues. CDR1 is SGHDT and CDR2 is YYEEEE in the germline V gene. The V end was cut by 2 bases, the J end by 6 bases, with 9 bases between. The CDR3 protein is CASSFQRGNSPLHF. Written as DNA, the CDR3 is TGTGCCAGCAGCTTCCAACGGGGTAATTCACCCCTCCACTTT.

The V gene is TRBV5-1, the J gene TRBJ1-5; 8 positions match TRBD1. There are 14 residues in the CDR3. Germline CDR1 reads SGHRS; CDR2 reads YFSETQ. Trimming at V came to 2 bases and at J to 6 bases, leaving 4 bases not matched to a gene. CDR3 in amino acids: CASSLGQGGQPQHF. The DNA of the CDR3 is TGCGCCAGCAGCTTAGGACAGGGAGGTCAGCCCCAGCATTTT.

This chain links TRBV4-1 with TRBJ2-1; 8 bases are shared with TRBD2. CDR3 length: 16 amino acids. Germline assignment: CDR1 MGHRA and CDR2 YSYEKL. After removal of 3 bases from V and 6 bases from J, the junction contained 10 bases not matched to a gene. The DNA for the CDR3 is TGCGCCAGCAGCCAGTCGACTAGCGTCGGCCTCAATGAGCAGTTCTTC. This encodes CASSQSTSVGLNEQFF.

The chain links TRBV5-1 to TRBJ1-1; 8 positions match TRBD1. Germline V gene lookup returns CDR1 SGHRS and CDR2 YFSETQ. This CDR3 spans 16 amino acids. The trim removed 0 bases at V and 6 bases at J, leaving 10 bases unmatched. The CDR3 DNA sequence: TGCGCCAGCAGCTTGGCTGGACAGGGAGGCCGCGCTGAAGCTTTCTTT. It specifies CASSLAGQGGRAEAFF. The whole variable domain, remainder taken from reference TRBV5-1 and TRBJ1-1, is KAGVTQTPRYLIKTRGQQVTLSCSPISGHRSVSWYQQTPGQGLQFLFEYFSETQRNKGNFPGRFSGRQFSNSRSEMNVSTLELGDSALYLCASSLAGQGGRAEAFFGQGTRLTVV.

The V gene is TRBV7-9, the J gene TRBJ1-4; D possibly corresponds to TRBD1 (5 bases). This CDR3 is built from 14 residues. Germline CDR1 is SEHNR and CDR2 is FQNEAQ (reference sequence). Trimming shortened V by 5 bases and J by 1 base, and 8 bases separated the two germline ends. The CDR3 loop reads CASSEDRTNEKLFF. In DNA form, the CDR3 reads TGTGCCAGCAGCGAAGACAGAACTAATGAAAAACTGTTTTTT.

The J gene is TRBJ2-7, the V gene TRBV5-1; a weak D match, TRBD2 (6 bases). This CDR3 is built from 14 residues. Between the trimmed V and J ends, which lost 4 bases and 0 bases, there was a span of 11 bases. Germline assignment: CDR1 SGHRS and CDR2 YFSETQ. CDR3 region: CASSPDGGSYEQYF. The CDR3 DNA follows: TGCGCCAGCAGCCCGGACGGGGGCTCCTACGAGCAGTACTTC.

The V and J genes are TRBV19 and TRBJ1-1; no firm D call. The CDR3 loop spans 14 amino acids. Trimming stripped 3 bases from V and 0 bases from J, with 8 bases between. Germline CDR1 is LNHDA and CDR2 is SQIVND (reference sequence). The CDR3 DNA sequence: TGTGCCAGTAGTATGACGACATTGAACACTGAAGCTTTCTTT. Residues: CASSMTTLNTEAFF. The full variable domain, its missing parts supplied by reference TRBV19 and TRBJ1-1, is DGGITQSPKYLFRKEGQNVTLSCEQNLNHDAMYWYRQDPGQGLRLIYYSQIVNDFQKGDIAEGYSVSREKKESFPLTVTSAQKNPTAFYLCASSMTTLNTEAFFGQGTRLTVV.

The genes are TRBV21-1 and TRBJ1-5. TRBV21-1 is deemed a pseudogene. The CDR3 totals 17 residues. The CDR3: CASSKGGRGSNNQPQHF. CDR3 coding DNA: TGTGCCAGCAGCAAAGGGGGGAGGGGGAGTAACAATCAGCCCCAGCATTTT.